One TCR beta chain is described in this entry. Its specificity is unknown. The source of the sample is a study of cytomegalovirus exposure and HLA in healthy donors. Study-wide findings and caveats: A few V segments could not be told apart, such as TRBV6-2 and TRBV6-3, and were left out. When the data were analyzed later, several of the most significant clusters appeared to be linked to common viral pathogens.

PCR primers comprised 60 Vbeta and 13 Jbeta primers. Per the original methods: A later analysis counted 65 million to 95 million unique TCR beta chains, some 11 million shared. The data were produced by immunoSEQ multiplex PCR, yet TCRdb's version contains in-frame clones alone and is incomplete. The DNA gave D and trimming, while V, J and clone size come from that table. The table for this sample gives tens of thousands of clones. This CDR3 spans 14 amino acids. The germline CDR1 and CDR2 sequences are SGDLS and YYNGEE. V shed 4 bases and J shed 5 bases, with 15 bases lying between them. There were likely unrecorded immune exposures, though donors were nominally healthy when sampled.

The chain uses TRBV9 and TRBJ2-5; possible D gene TRBD1, 7 bases. Sequences were obtained from PBMCs. The sequence was collected from a man aged 45-60 years in good health and CMV-seropositive. The CDR3, as DNA: TGTGCCAGCAGCCCCGGAGGGGGCAGGGAGACCCAGTACTTC. Its protein product is CASSPGGGRETQYF.